The clone carrying this T cell receptor (beta chain) was seen once. This entry is derived from a study of blood T cell repertoires in COVID-19. Study-level background: Sites in the United States, Italy and Spain provided acute and convalescent COVID-19 samples. Nucleic acid was either cDNA or gDNA, and it came from T cells, B-cell-depleted T cells, or PBMCs.

In the authors' workflow: Researchers report that nucleated cell counts were estimated from reference gene primer amplification. Generated by immunoSEQ multiplex PCR, the TCRdb table keeps only in-frame clones and is missing some. That table is the source of V, J and clone size, and D and trimming were worked out from the DNA. The table records 65,000 to 95,000 clones, approximately 90% of them present only once. Germline CDR1 is LNHDA and CDR2 is SQIVND (reference sequence). There are 14 residues in the CDR3. Trimming removed 2 bases at V and 4 bases at J, with 11 bases between. Sequencing was done on a sample of peripheral blood. This receptor was obtained from a man between 65 and 85 years old with active or convalescent COVID-19. The gene calls are TRBV19 and TRBJ1-2; D might be TRBD1 (5 bases). In DNA form, the CDR3 reads TGTGCCAGTAGTATACAGGGAACTCTCTATGGCTACACCTTC. Its translation is CASSIQGTLYGYTF. Drawing the rest from reference TRBV19 and TRBJ1-2, the complete variable domain is DGGITQSPKYLFRKEGQNVTLSCEQNLNHDAMYWYRQDPGQGLRLIYYSQIVNDFQKGDIAEGYSVSREKKESFPLTVTSAQKNPTAFYLCASSIQGTLYGYTFGSGTRLTVV.